The entry below gives a single TCR beta chain sequence along with its context. Authors' data handling: For nucleated cells, counts were estimated from reference gene primer amplification. This table comes from immunoSEQ multiplex PCR, and its TCRdb copy is limited to in-frame clones, with some not included. V, J and clone size were drawn from that table, and D and trimming were deduced from the DNA. Of approximately 44,000 clones listed, approximately 88% are singletons. This entry belongs to a study of blood T cell repertoires in COVID-19. Study context: COVID-19 samples collected from the United States, Italy and Spain covered acute and convalescent phases. Sample material is recorded as cDNA or gDNA derived from T cells, B-cell-depleted T cells, or PBMCs.

Germline values: CDR1 SEHNR, CDR2 FQNEAQ (reference sequence). This CDR3 is built from 13 residues. Trimming took off 8 bases at V and 3 bases at J, with 11 bases between the two ends. The specimen was peripheral blood. This TCR was recovered from a woman aged 40 to 49 with acute or convalescent COVID-19. The rearrangement uses TRBV7-9 and TRBJ1-5, with a possible D match to TRBD1 (6 bases). The DNA of the CDR3 is TGTGCCAGCCAGGACAGCAACAATCAGCCCCAGCATTTT. Translation: CASQDSNNQPQHF.